This record looks at one TCR beta chain sequence and its context. Its target is unknown. This record belongs to a study of T cell repertoires in cytomegalovirus infection. Points from the study as a whole: Individuals carrying CMV plus the relevant HLA were identified by cumulative frequency of public TCR beta families.

Between the trimmed V and J ends, which lost 8 bases and 10 bases, there was a span of 11 bases. Germline-derived CDR1 and CDR2 are SNHLY and FYNNEI. This CDR3 comprises 10 residues. Using its own MiXCR run on the reads, TCRdb lists one record per CDR3 protein. The sample lists 630,000 or so distinct CDR3 sequences; 24% were seen once. This chain links TRBV2 with TRBJ1-1; TRBD1 might be the D (5 bases). The source material was CD8+ T cells from PBMCs. The receptor was isolated from a human donor in good health (CMV status not recorded). Some clones in this sample may be carry-over from other donors' samples. The CDR3: CASGGGSAFF. For the CDR3, the DNA is TGTGCCAGCGGGGGGGGATCAGCTTTCTTT.